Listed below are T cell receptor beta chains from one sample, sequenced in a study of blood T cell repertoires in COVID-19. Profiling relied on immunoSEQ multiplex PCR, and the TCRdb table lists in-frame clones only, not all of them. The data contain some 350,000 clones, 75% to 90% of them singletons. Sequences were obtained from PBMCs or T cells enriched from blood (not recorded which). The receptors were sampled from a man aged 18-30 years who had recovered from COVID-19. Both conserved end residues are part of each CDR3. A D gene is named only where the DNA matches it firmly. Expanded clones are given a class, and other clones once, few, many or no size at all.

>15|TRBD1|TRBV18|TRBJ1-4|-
TGTGCCAGCTCACCACCGGAGACAGGGGGCAAAAAACTGTTTTTT
CASSPPETGGKKLFF
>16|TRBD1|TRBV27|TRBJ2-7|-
TGTGCCAGCAGTTTATCCCAGGGGGCGAGGGACTACGAGCAGTACTTC
CASSLSQGARDYEQYF
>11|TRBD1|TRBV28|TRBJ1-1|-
TGTGCCAGCAGTTTGACAGGGGAAGCTTTCTTT
CASSLTGEAFF
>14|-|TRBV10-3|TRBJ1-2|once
TGTGCCATCAGTGAGGGAGTGAACATGGCGAGCGACACCTTC
CAISEGVNMASDTF
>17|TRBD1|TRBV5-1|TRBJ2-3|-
TGCGCCAGCAGTCGATGGGCAGGGGGCCAAGGCACAGATACGCAGTATTTT
CASSRWAGGQGTDTQYF
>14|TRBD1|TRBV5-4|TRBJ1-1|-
TGTGCCAGCAGTCGTGGACAGGTGAACACTGAAGCTTTCTTT
CASSRGQVNTEAFF
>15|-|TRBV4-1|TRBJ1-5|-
TGCGCCAGCAGCCAAATGACGGGTCCTAATCAGCCCCAGCATTTT
CASSQMTGPNQPQHF
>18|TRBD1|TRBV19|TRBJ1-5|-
TGTGCCAGTAGTAGGGGCCACTCACAGGGGTTCGGCAATCAGCCCCAGCATTTT
CASSRGHSQGFGNQPQHF
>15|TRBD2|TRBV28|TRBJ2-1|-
TGTGCCAGCTGGGCCCTGGCGGGAGGGGGCAATGAGCAGTTCTTC
CASWALAGGGNEQFF
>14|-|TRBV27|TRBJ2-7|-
TGTGCCAGCAGTCCTACAGGGTTCACCTACGAGCAGTACTTC
CASSPTGFTYEQYF
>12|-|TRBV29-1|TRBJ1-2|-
TGCAGCGTTGAAACCACGGGATATGGCTACACCTTC
CSVETTGYGYTF
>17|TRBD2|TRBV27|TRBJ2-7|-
TGTGCCAGCAGTTTATTGTCTGTGAGCGGGGGTATCGACGAGCAGTACTTC
CASSLLSVSGGIDEQYF
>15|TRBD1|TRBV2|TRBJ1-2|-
TGTGCCAGCCGGGGAAGGGGACAGCTTAACTATGGCTACACCTTC
CASRGRGQLNYGYTF
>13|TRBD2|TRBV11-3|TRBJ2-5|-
TGTGCCAGCAGCTCCAGCGGGAAAGAGACCCAGTACTTC
CASSSSGKETQYF
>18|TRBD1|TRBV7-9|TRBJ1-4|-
TGTGCCAGCAGCTCCAACAGGGGGGAGCGGACAACTAATGAAAAACTGTTTTTT
CASSSNRGERTTNEKLFF
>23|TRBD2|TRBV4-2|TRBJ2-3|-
TGTGCCAGCAGCCAAGATCCACGGAGCGGGCTAGCGGGGGACCATAGATACACAGATACGCAGTATTTT
CASSQDPRSGLAGDHRYTDTQYF
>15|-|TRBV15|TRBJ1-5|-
TGTGCCGTCAGCTCCCGAGGGGGGGTCCATCAGCCCCAGCATTTT
CAVSSRGGVHQPQHF
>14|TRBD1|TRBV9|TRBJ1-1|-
TGTGCCAGCAGCGTAGCGGGGACAGGGTCTGAAGCTTTCTTT
CASSVAGTGSEAFF
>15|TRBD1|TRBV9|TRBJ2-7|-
TGTGCCAGCAGCGTATCAGGGGGAAGCTCCTACGAGCAGTACTTC
CASSVSGGSSYEQYF
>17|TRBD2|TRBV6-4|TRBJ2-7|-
TGTGCCAGCAGTGACTTGGCGACTAGCGGAAGCTCCTACGAGCAGTACTTC
CASSDLATSGSSYEQYF
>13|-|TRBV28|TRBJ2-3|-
TGTGCCAGCAAGTGGCAGGCCCTTTATACGCAGTATTTT
CASKWQALYTQYF
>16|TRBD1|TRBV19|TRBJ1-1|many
TGTGCCAGTAGCCAGGAAACGGGACAGATGAACACTGAAGCTTTCTTT
CASSQETGQMNTEAFF
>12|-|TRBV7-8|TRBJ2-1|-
TGTGCCAGCAGCTTAGGAGTAAATGAGCAGTTCTTC
CASSLGVNEQFF
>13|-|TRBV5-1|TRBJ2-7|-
TGCGCCAGCAGCTTAACGGTAGTCGCCGAGCAGTACTTC
CASSLTVVAEQYF
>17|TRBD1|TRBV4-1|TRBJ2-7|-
TGCGCCAGCAGCCAAGATCACAATAGGGCAGGGGGCCCCGAGCAGTACTTC
CASSQDHNRAGGPEQYF
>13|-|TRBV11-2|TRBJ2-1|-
TGTGCCAGCAGCCTTCAGGGGGGCGGTGAGCAGTTCTTC
CASSLQGGGEQFF
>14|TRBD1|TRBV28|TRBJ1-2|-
TGTGCCAGCAGTTTACCGGACAGGTCCTATGGCTACACCTTC
CASSLPDRSYGYTF
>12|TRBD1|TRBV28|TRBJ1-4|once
TGTGCCAGCAGTGCCTCCGGGACAGGGCGCCTTTTT
CASSASGTGRLF
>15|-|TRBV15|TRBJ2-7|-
TGTGCCACCAGCAGAGATCCGGCTAGCGTTTACGAGCAGTACTTC
CATSRDPASVYEQYF
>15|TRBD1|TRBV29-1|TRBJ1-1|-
TGCAGCGTTGAAGAAGTGGGCAGGGGGGACACTGAAGCTTTCTTT
CSVEEVGRGDTEAFF
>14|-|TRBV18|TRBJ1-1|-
TGTGCCAGCTCTGTCCACAGGGACGTCACTGAAGCTTTCTTT
CASSVHRDVTEAFF
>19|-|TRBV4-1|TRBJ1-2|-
TGCGCCAGCAGCCAAGATCCGGCGGCCGCAGAGGCGATCAACTATGGCTACACCTTC
CASSQDPAAAEAINYGYTF
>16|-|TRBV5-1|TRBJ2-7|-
TGCGCCAGCAGCTTGGGTCCCTCGGAGAATCCCCACGAGCAGTACTTC
CASSLGPSENPHEQYF
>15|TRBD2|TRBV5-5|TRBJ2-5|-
TGTGCCAGCAGCCCTTGGACTAGCGGCATAGGGACCCAGTACTTC
CASSPWTSGIGTQYF
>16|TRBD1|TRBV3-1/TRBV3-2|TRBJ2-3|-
TGTGCCAGCAGCCAACTTGGACAGGGGCCCTTAAATACGCAGTATTTT
CASSQLGQGPLNTQYF
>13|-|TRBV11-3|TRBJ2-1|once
TGTGCCAGCAGCTTAGATCGCGGCAATGAGCAGTTCTTC
CASSLDRGNEQFF
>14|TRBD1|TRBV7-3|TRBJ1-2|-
TGTGCCAGCAGCGACCAACAGGGGGCTAGGGGCTACACCTTC
CASSDQQGARGYTF
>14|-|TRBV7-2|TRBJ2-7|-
TGTGCCAGCAGCGAGGAAGGCGGCAGCCACGAGCAGTACTTC
CASSEEGGSHEQYF
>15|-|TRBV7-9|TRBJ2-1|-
TGTGCCAGCAGCTGGACATACCTTACCTACAATGAGCAGTTCTTC
CASSWTYLTYNEQFF
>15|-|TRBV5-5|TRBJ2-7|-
TGTGCCAGCAGTCCTATTGGGGGAGGCCTTCACGAGCAGTACTTC
CASSPIGGGLHEQYF
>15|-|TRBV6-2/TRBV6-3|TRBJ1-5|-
TGTGCCAGCAGCCCCCCCGGCGGGGAGGGTCAGCCCCAGCATTTT
CASSPPGGEGQPQHF
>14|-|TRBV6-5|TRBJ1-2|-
TGTGCCAGCAGAAGGACGGGACTTAACTATGGCTACACCTTC
CASRRTGLNYGYTF
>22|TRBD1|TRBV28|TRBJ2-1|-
TGTGCCAGCAGTGACCGAGAATCCCGGGACAGGAGAACCGTACTCTCCTACAATGAGCAGTTCTTC
CASSDRESRDRRTVLSYNEQFF
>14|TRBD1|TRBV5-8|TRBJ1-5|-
TGTGCCAGCAATAGGGGACAGGGTAATCAGCCCCAGCATTTT
CASNRGQGNQPQHF
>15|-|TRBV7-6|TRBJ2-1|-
TGTGCCAGCAGCTACCTGGGCGCTTCCTACAATGAGCAGTTCTTC
CASSYLGASYNEQFF
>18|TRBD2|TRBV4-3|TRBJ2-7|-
TGCGCCAGCAGCCAAGATAGGGTTAGCGGGGGCAGCTCCTACGAGCAGTACTTC
CASSQDRVSGGSSYEQYF
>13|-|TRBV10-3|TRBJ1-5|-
TGTGCCATCAGTGCCTTCTTGAATCAGCCCCAGCATTTT
CAISAFLNQPQHF
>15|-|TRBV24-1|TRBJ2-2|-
TGTGCCACCAGTCCAAATCGTGGGGGGACCGGGGAGCTGTTTTTT
CATSPNRGGTGELFF
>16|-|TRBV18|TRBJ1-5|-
TGTGCCAGCTCCCCTGCGACAGGAGATAGCAATCAGCCCCAGCATTTT
CASSPATGDSNQPQHF
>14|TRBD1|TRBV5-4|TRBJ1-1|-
TGTGCCAGCAGCGGGACAGGGTTTGACACTGAAGCTTTCTTT
CASSGTGFDTEAFF
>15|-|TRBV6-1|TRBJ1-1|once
TGTGCCAGCAGTGAAAGACTGTTGAGAGTCACTGAAGCTTTCTTT
CASSERLLRVTEAFF
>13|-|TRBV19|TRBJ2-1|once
TGTGCCAGTAGTCTAGCGACAGTTCCATGGCAGTTCTTC
CASSLATVPWQFF
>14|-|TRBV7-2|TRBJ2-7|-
TGTGCCAGCAGCTTGTCCAGGGGAAGCTACGAGCAGTACTTC
CASSLSRGSYEQYF
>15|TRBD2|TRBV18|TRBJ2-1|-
TGTGCCAGCTCACCCGGACTAGCGGGGCGCAATGAGCAGTTCTTC
CASSPGLAGRNEQFF
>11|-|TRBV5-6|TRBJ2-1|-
TGTGCCAGCACCACTTCGGGTGAGCAGTTCTTC
CASTTSGEQFF
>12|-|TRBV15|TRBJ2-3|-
TGTGCCACCAACGAGGGAAGGAATACGCAGTATTTT
CATNEGRNTQYF
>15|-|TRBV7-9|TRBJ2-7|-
TGTGCCAGCAGCCCCCACCCGGAGAGCTCCTACGAGCAGTACTTC
CASSPHPESSYEQYF
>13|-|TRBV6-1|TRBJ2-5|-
TGTGCCAGCAGTGAAGTCCCAGGGGAGACCCAGTACTTC
CASSEVPGETQYF
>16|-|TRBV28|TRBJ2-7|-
TGTGCCAGCAGTTCTCCCGGGGCGGGGAGCTCCTACGAGCAGTACTTC
CASSSPGAGSSYEQYF
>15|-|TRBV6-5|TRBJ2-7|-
TGTGCCAGCAGTTCCCAGGGGGGAATCGGTTGGGAGCAGTACTTC
CASSSQGGIGWEQYF